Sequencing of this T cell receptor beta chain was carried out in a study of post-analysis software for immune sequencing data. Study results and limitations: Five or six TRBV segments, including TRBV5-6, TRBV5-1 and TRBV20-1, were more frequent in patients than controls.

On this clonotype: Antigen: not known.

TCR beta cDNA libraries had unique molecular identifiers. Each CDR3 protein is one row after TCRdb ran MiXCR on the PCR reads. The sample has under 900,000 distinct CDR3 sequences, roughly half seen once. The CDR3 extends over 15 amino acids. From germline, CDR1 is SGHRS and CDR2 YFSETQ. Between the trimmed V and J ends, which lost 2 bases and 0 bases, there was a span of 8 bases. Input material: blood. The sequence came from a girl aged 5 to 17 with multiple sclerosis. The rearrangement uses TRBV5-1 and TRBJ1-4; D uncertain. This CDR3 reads CASSFYTATNEKLFF. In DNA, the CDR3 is TGCGCCAGCAGCTTCTACACGGCAACTAATGAAAAACTGTTTTTT.